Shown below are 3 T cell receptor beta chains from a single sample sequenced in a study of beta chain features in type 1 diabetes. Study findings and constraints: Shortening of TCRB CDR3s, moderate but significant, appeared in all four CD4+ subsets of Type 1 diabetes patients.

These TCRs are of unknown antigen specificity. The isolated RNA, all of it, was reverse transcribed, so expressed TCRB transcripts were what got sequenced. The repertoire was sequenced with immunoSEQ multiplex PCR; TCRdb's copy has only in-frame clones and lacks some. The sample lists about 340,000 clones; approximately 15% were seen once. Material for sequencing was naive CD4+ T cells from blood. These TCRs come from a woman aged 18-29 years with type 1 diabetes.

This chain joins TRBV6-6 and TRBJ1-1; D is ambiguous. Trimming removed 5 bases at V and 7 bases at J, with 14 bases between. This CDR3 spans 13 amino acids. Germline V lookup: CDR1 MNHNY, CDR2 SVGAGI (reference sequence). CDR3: CASSMALGVEAFF. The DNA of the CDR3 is TGTGCCAGCAGTATGGCTCTAGGAGTTGAAGCTTTCTTT.

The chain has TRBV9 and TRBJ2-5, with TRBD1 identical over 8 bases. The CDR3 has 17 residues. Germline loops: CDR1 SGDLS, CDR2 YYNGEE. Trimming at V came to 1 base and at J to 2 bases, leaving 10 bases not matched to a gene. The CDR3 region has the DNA TGTGCCAGCAGCGTAACCGGGAATTACAGGGGGCAAGAGACCCAGTACTTC. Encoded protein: CASSVTGNYRGQETQYF. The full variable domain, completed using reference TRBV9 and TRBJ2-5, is DSGVTQTPKHLITATGQRVTLRCSPRSGDLSVYWYQQSLDQGLQFLIQYYNGEERAKGNILERFSAQQFPDLHSELNLSSLELGDSALYFCASSVTGNYRGQETQYFGPGTRLLVL.

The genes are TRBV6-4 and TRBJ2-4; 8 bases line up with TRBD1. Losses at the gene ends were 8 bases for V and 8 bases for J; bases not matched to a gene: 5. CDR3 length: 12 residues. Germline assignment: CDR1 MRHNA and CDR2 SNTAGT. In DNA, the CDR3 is TGTGCCAGCCGGACAGGGAAGGACATTCAGTACTTC. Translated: CASRTGKDIQYF.